This T cell receptor (beta chain) was sequenced for a study of tumor-infiltrating lymphocytes in primary liver carcinoma. Study-level information: The study obtained roughly 3.65 to 7.5 million productive TCRbeta reads per sample, similar across tissue types. Study-wide findings and caveats: Tumors had a significantly higher top-250-clone fraction than blood (p = 0.039).

On this clonotype: Its antigen is currently unknown. Compared with germline, one end of the junction differs, possibly owing to a read error.

Blood RNA originated from unsorted whole blood, with germline DNA additionally extracted. Preoperatively, four milliliters of peripheral blood were collected. TCR beta cDNA was prepared out of around 460 ng total RNA by means of a constant-region primer. Amplification in three nested multiplex PCR rounds with slightly modified ARM-PCR gave rise to TCR beta libraries. Running 9 to 11 cycles apiece, the first two PCR rounds relied on TRBV1-TRBV30 forward primers together with a C-beta reverse primer. MiXCR, run by TCRdb on the multiplex PCR reads, gives a single entry per CDR3 protein. The sample holds about 200,000 distinct CDR3 sequences, 65% seen once. Per the germline V gene, CDR1 is SGHAT and CDR2 is FQDESV (reference sequence). The CDR3 contains 14 residues.

The receptor's source is a woman aged 55 to 70 with primary liver carcinoma and hepatitis B virus infection. The chain links TRBV11-1 to TRBJ1-1; weak D call: TRBD1 (5 bases). The specimen was peripheral blood. The CDR3 here is CASNQDGGSTEAFF. Here the CDR3 DNA reads TGCGCCAGCAACCAAGACGGGGGGAGCACTGAAGCTTTCTTT.